The next 12 T cell receptor beta chains were all read from a single sample in a study of graft-versus-host responses after intestinal transplantation. This table comes from immunoSEQ multiplex PCR, and its TCRdb copy is limited to in-frame clones, with some not included. The sample holds some 86,000 clones, 88% seen once. These TCRs' antigens remain unknown. The source material was unstimulated CD4+ T cells sorted from spleen or lymph node cells, sampled before transplant. The receptors come from a human donor who was the organ donor for an intestinal transplant.

This clone was observed a single time. The chain is built from TRBV28 and TRBJ2-1; 7 positions match TRBD2. Germline values: CDR1 MDHEN, CDR2 SYDVKM. V was pared by 8 bases and J by 1 base, with 11 bases of the junction left unmatched. The CDR3 spans 16 residues. The CDR3 DNA reads TGTGCCAGCTTCGGCGGGAGTGGTCGATCCTACAATGAGCAGTTCTTC. This translates into CASFGGSGRSYNEQFF.

The V and J genes are TRBV5-1 and TRBJ1-1, with TRBD1 identical over 10 bases. Germline-derived CDR1 and CDR2 are SGHRS and YFSETQ. The CDR3 runs 17 residues. V was pared by 1 base and J by 3 bases, with 9 bases of the junction left unmatched. Here the CDR3 DNA reads TGCGCCAGCAGCTTGTCAGGTATGGACAGGGGGGACACTGAAGCTTTCTTT. Amino acid sequence: CASSLSGMDRGDTEAFF.

The rearrangement links TRBV7-9 to TRBJ1-2, with a tentative D call TRBD1 (5 bases). V gave up 6 bases and J gave up 8 bases, with 25 bases separating them. The germline V gene encodes CDR1 SEHNR and CDR2 FQNEAQ (reference sequence). The CDR3 length is 16 residues. The CDR3 DNA reads TGTGCCAGCAGACCCCCGAGGAGGGGCGGAGAAGAGGGCTACACCTTC. Protein: CASRPPRRGGEEGYTF.

This clone was observed once. V gene TRBV2 combines with J gene TRBJ2-5, with 7 bases fitting TRBD2. The germline V gene encodes CDR1 SNHLY and CDR2 FYNNEI. V gave up 6 bases and J gave up 1 base; unmatched junction bases: 8. CDR3 length: 15 residues. This CDR3 is CASSSTTSPQETQYF. The CDR3 region has the DNA TGTGCCAGCAGCTCTACGACTAGCCCCCAAGAGACCCAGTACTTC.

The V gene is TRBV6-1, the J gene TRBJ2-1; maybe TRBD1 (7 bases). The germline CDR1 and CDR2 sequences are MNHNS and SASEGT. Trimming cost V 5 bases and J 6 bases, with 14 bases left between them. The CDR3 is 14 residues long. CDR3 bases: TGTGCCAGCAGTACCGGGGGACAGCTCAATGAGCAGTTCTTC. Translation gives CASSTGGQLNEQFF.

This clone was detected once. This rearrangement joins TRBV5-1 to TRBJ1-2; D is possibly TRBD1 (6 bases). There are 15 residues in the CDR3. Trimming cost V 1 base and J 6 bases, with 16 bases left between them. CDR1 is SGHRS and CDR2 is YFSETQ in the germline V gene. The DNA for the CDR3 is TGCGCCAGCAGCTTGTGGACAGCCGCATCCAATGGCTACACCTTC. Encoded protein: CASSLWTAASNGYTF.

A single count supports this clone. The genes are TRBV5-1 and TRBJ2-3, with 16 bases aligning to TRBD2. The CDR3 spans 15 residues. The ends lost 3 bases at V and 6 bases at J; junction bases unmatched: 1. Germline V gene sequence: CDR1 SGHRS, CDR2 YFSETQ. The CDR3 nucleotides read TGCGCCAGCAGCTCGGGACTAGCGGGGGGGGATACGCAGTATTTT. Its protein is CASSSGLAGGDTQYF.

This clone showed up just once. The chain links TRBV7-9 to TRBJ1-6, with 10 nucleotides matching TRBD1. CDR1 and CDR2 (germline): SEHNR, FQNEAQ (reference sequence). The CDR3 contains 15 residues. V dropped 4 bases and J dropped 8; count of bases not matched to a gene: 5. The DNA for the CDR3 is TGTGCCAGCAGCTCACCGGGACAGGGGTATTCACCCCTCCACTTT. Encoded protein: CASSSPGQGYSPLHF. Supplemented by reference TRBV7-9 and TRBJ1-6, the full variable domain reads DTGVSQNPRHKITKRGQNVTFRCDPISEHNRLYWYRQTLGQGPEFLTYFQNEAQLEKSRLLSDRFSAERPKGSFSTLEIQRTEQGDSAMYLCASSSPGQGYSPLHFGNGTRLTVT.

The chain links TRBV7-2 to TRBJ2-5; unclear D gene. The germline CDR1 and CDR2 sequences are SGHTA and FQGNSA. The CDR3 spans 12 residues. Trimming took 2 bases from V and 2 from J, leaving 3 bases between them. The CDR3 region has the DNA TGTGCCAGCAGCTTACTTCAAGAGACCCAGTACTTC. Translating gives CASSLLQETQYF.

The chain links TRBV5-8 to TRBJ2-3; 10 bases fit TRBD1. Germline CDR1 reads SGHTS; CDR2 reads YDEGEE. The CDR3 length is 16 residues. The J segment lost 5 bases and the V segment lost 3 bases, leaving 9 bases of the junction unmatched. CDR3 sequence: CASSSYGTGVGDTQYF. CDR3 DNA sequence: TGTGCCAGCAGCTCCTACGGGACAGGGGTAGGAGATACGCAGTATTTT.

The V gene is TRBV5-1, the J gene TRBJ2-3, with 10 nucleotides matching TRBD2. The CDR3 is 17 residues long. J lost 6 bases, V lost 3 bases, and 13 bases had no gene match. Germline values: CDR1 SGHRS, CDR2 YFSETQ. CDR3 sequence: CASSSGLAANLGDTQYF. CDR3 bases: TGCGCCAGCAGCTCCGGACTAGCGGCCAACCTAGGGGATACGCAGTATTTT.

This clone was picked up one time. V usage is TRBV28 and J usage is TRBJ2-7, with D perhaps TRBD1 (5 bases). Germline lookup yields CDR1 MDHEN and CDR2 SYDVKM. CDR3 size: 13 residues. The V end was cut by 2 bases, the J end by 4 bases, with 9 bases between. CDR3 loop: CASSLAGPYEQYF. In nucleotides, the CDR3 is TGTGCCAGCAGTTTAGCAGGGCCATACGAGCAGTACTTC.